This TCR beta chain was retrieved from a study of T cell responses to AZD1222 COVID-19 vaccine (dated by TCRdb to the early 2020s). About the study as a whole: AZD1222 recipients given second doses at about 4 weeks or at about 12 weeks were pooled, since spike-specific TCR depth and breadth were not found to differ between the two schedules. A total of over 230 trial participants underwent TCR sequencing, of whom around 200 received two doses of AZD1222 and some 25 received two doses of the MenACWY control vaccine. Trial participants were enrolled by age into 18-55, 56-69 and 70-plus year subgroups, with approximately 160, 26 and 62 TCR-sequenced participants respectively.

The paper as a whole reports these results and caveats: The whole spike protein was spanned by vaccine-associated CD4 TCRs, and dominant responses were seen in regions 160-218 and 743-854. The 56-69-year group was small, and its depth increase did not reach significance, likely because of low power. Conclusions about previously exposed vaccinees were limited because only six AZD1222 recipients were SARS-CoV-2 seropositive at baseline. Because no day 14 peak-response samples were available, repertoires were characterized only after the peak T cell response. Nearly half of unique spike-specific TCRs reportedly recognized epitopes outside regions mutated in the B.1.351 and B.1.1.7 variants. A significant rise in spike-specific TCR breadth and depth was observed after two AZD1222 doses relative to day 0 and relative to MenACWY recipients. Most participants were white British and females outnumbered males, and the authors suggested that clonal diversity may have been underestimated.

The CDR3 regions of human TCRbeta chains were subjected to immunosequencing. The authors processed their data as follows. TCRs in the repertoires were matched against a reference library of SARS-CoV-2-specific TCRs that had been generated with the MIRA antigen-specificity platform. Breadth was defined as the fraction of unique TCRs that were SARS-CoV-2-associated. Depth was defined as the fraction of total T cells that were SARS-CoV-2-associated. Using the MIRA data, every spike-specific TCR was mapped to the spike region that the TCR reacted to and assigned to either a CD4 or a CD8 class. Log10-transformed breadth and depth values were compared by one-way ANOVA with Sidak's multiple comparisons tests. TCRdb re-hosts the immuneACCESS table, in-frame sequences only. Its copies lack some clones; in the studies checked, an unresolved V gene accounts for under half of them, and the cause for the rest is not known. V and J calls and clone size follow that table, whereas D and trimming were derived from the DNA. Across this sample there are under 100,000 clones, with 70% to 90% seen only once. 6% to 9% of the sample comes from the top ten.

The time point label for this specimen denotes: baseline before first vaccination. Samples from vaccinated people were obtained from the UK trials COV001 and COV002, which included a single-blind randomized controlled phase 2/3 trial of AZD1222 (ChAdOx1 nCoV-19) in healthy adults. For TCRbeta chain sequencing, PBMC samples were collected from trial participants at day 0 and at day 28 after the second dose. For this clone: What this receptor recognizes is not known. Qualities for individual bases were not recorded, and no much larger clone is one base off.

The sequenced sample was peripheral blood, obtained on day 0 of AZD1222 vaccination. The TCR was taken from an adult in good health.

The DNA sequence is given as TGTGCCAGCAGAAATAGCGGGGCCCCCTATGGCTACACCTTC. Its product reads: CASRNSGAPYGYTF. The rearranged chain carries TRBV6-5 and TRBJ1-2; TRBD1 could be the D gene, as 5 bases match. V and J lose 6 bases and 4 bases, and a span of 15 bases separates them. CDR1 and CDR2 are drawn from the germline V gene: MNHEY, SVGAGI. Measured from the cysteine to the phenylalanine, the CDR3 is 14 residues long. Of the read, only the CDR3 DNA is kept; its 42 bases are in frame from base 1.